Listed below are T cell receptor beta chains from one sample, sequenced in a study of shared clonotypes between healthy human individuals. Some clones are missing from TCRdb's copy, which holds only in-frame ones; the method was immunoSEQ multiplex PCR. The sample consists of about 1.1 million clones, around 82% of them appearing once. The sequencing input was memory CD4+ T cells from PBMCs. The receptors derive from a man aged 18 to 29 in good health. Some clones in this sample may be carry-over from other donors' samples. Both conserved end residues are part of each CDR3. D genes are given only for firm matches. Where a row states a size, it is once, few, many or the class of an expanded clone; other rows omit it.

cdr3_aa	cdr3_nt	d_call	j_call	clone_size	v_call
CASSPLRGDNEQFF	TGTGCCAGCTCACCACTCAGGGGGGACAATGAGCAGTTCTTC	.	TRBJ2-1	.	TRBV18
CAWRAGTPPVKQYF	TGTGCCTGGAGGGCAGGAACCCCCCCTGTGAAGCAGTACTTC	.	TRBJ2-7	.	TRBV30
CASSPTGGYEQYF	TGTGCCAGCAGTCCGACAGGGGGATACGAGCAGTACTTC	TRBD1	TRBJ2-7	few	TRBV6-1
CASSPIARTGGVYEQYF	TGTGCCAGCTCACCAATCGCGAGGACAGGGGGTGTCTACGAGCAGTACTTC	TRBD1	TRBJ2-7	.	TRBV18
CASTRTGGEAFF	TGTGCCAGCACACGGACGGGCGGTGAAGCTTTCTTT	.	TRBJ1-1	.	TRBV7-9
CASSIRDRGYTF	TGTGCCAGTAGTATCCGGGACCGCGGCTACACCTTC	.	TRBJ1-2	few	TRBV19
CAIRAEAGMTIYEQYF	TGTGCCATCAGGGCAGAGGCGGGGATGACCATCTACGAGCAGTACTTC	.	TRBJ2-7	few	TRBV10-3
CASSFLGQGETQYF	TGTGCCAGCAGTTTCCTAGGACAGGGAGAGACCCAGTACTTC	TRBD1	TRBJ2-5	.	TRBV28
CASSPTYTLNTEAFF	TGTGCCAGCAGCCCGACTTACACGTTGAACACTGAAGCTTTCTTT	.	TRBJ1-1	few	TRBV14
CASSPGEGRNNEQFF	TGTGCCAGCTCACCCGGGGAAGGGCGTAACAATGAGCAGTTCTTC	.	TRBJ2-1	few	TRBV18
CATFQGAANEKLFF	TGTGCCACCTTCCAGGGGGCAGCTAATGAAAAACTGTTTTTT	TRBD1	TRBJ1-4	.	TRBV5-4
CASTDPTGRCTF	TGTGCCAGCACGGACCCTACAGGGCGGTGCACCTTC	.	TRBJ1-2	.	TRBV19
CASSLVAGVEQYF	TGTGCCAGCAGCTTAGTTGCAGGGGTCGAGCAGTACTTC	.	TRBJ2-7	.	TRBV7-9
CASSPGGNGGYTF	TGTGCCAGCAGCCCTGGAGGTAACGGGGGCTACACCTTC	.	TRBJ1-2	.	TRBV5-6
CASSLGLARLETQYF	TGTGCCAGCAGCTTGGGGCTAGCGCGTTTAGAGACCCAGTACTTC	.	TRBJ2-5	.	TRBV5-4
CASSPRTGMNTEAFF	TGTGCCAGCAGCCCCAGGACAGGGATGAACACTGAAGCTTTCTTT	TRBD1	TRBJ1-1	.	TRBV7-3
CASSYAGGGNTQYF	TGTGCCAGCAGTTACGCAGGGGGTGGAAATACGCAGTATTTT	TRBD1	TRBJ2-3	.	TRBV6-5
CASSPPVQETQYF	TGTGCCAGCAGCCCCCCCGTACAAGAGACCCAGTACTTC	.	TRBJ2-5	.	TRBV5-5
CASFSQSTGELFF	TGTGCCAGCTTCAGTCAAAGCACCGGGGAGCTGTTTTTT	.	TRBJ2-2	once	TRBV5-4
CASSLLAGEGEQYF	TGTGCCAGCAGTTTACTAGCGGGAGAGGGCGAGCAGTACTTC	TRBD2	TRBJ2-7	.	TRBV28
CASSPSGTRETQYF	TGTGCCAGCAGTCCTAGCGGGACACGGGAGACCCAGTACTTC	TRBD2	TRBJ2-5	.	TRBV6-5
CASSPNIKDTQYF	TGTGCCAGCTCACCGAATATAAAGGATACGCAGTATTTT	.	TRBJ2-3	.	TRBV18
CASSQSCNSPYSGSSYNEQFF	TGCGCCAGCAGTCAATCTTGTAATTCCCCTTATAGCGGGAGCTCCTACAATGAGCAGTTCTTC	TRBD2	TRBJ2-1	.	TRBV23-1
CASRQQDRGYGYTF	TGTGCCAGCAGACAACAGGACAGGGGCTATGGCTACACCTTC	TRBD1	TRBJ1-2	few	TRBV11-2
CASLGLGLAGPSSYNEQFF	TGTGCCAGCCTTGGTTTGGGTCTAGCGGGGCCTAGCTCCTACAATGAGCAGTTCTTC	TRBD2	TRBJ2-1	.	TRBV28
CASSEGRAGPARQFF	TGTGCCAGCAGTGAAGGGCGAGCGGGACCCGCTAGGCAGTTCTTC	TRBD2	TRBJ2-1	.	TRBV6-1
CASSSVYEQYF	TGTGCCAGCAGCTCCGTCTACGAGCAGTACTTC	.	TRBJ2-7	few	TRBV7-9
CASSLGGYTQYF	TGTGCCAGCAGCTTGGGCGGATACACGCAGTATTTT	.	TRBJ2-3	many	TRBV5-4
CASSLGTPGDTQYF	TGCGCCAGCAGCTTGGGGACTCCAGGGGATACGCAGTATTTT	.	TRBJ2-3	.	TRBV5-1
CASSEYNYTF	TGTGCCAGCAGTGAATATAACTACACCTTC	.	TRBJ1-2	.	TRBV6-1
CASSPQRDNEQFF	TGTGCCAGCTCACCTCAGCGAGACAATGAGCAGTTCTTC	.	TRBJ2-1	.	TRBV18
CASGRLALNNEQFF	TGTGCCAGCGGGCGGCTAGCGCTTAACAATGAGCAGTTCTTC	.	TRBJ2-1	.	TRBV27
CASSLGSPGGTDTQYF	TGTGCCAGCAGCTTGGGTTCGCCGGGAGGTACAGATACGCAGTATTTT	TRBD2	TRBJ2-3	few	TRBV5-4
CASSLFGVRGRLPAEQYF	TGTGCCAGCAGCTTGTTTGGTGTGCGGGGGCGCCTGCCTGCCGAGCAGTACTTC	.	TRBJ2-7	.	TRBV5-6
CASSLRSSGNTIYF	TGCGCCAGCAGCTTGAGGAGCTCTGGAAACACCATATATTTT	.	TRBJ1-3	.	TRBV5-1
CASSLMGGDTGELFF	TGTGCCAGCAGCTTAATGGGGGGGGACACCGGGGAGCTGTTTTTT	TRBD2	TRBJ2-2	.	TRBV7-3
CASRGRAYEQYF	TGTGCCAGCCGTGGCAGGGCATACGAGCAGTACTTC	.	TRBJ2-7	few	TRBV6-5
CASIRRDNTDTQYF	TGTGCCAGCATTCGAAGGGACAACACAGATACGCAGTATTTT	.	TRBJ2-3	.	TRBV2
CASSDVRKTQYF	TGTGCCAGCAGTGATGTTCGGAAGACCCAGTACTTC	.	TRBJ2-5	.	TRBV2
CASSQAGHGDTEAFF	TGCGCCAGCAGCCAAGCGGGACATGGTGACACTGAAGCTTTCTTT	.	TRBJ1-1	.	TRBV4-1
CASSIGRDYSYEQYF	TGTGCCAGTAGTATCGGCCGGGACTACTCCTACGAGCAGTACTTC	TRBD2	TRBJ2-7	.	TRBV19
CASSSLAGLDSTYNEQFF	TGCGCCAGCAGCTCCCTAGCGGGACTTGATTCCACGTACAATGAGCAGTTCTTC	TRBD2	TRBJ2-1	.	TRBV5-1
CASSLSGKPSYEQYF	TGTGCCAGCAGTTTATCAGGAAAACCCTCCTACGAGCAGTACTTC	.	TRBJ2-7	.	TRBV28
CASSPGLAGVVDEQFF	TGTGCCAGCAGTCCAGGACTAGCGGGAGTTGTCGATGAGCAGTTCTTC	TRBD2	TRBJ2-1	once	TRBV27
CSAISVMTQHF	TGCAGTGCTATTTCCGTGATGACCCAGCATTTT	.	TRBJ1-5	.	TRBV20-1
CASSQELRGRASHEQFF	TGCGCCAGCAGCCAAGAACTTCGCGGGAGGGCCAGCCATGAGCAGTTCTTC	TRBD2	TRBJ2-1	.	TRBV4-1
CASSFGGDKNIQYF	TGTGCCAGCAGTTTTGGAGGCGACAAAAACATTCAGTACTTC	.	TRBJ2-4	.	TRBV27
CAWSVGEYQETQYF	TGTGCCTGGAGTGTAGGGGAGTACCAAGAGACCCAGTACTTC	.	TRBJ2-5	many	TRBV30
CAWSAGLAENNEQFF	TGTGCCTGGAGTGCGGGACTAGCGGAAAACAATGAGCAGTTCTTC	TRBD2	TRBJ2-1	.	TRBV30
CASSVGKAWYGQYF	TGTGCCAGCAGCGTAGGCAAGGCTTGGTACGGGCAGTACTTC	.	TRBJ2-7	.	TRBV9
CASSYSDGGGDGELFF	TGTGCCAGCAGTTACTCCGACGGGGGTGGCGACGGGGAGCTGTTTTTT	.	TRBJ2-2	few	TRBV6-6
CASSPGTSNTGELFF	TGTGCCAGTAGTCCCGGGACATCGAACACCGGGGAGCTGTTTTTT	.	TRBJ2-2	.	TRBV19
CASSPGDYQGDHGELFF	TGTGCCAGCAGCCCCGGGGACTACCAGGGGGATCACGGGGAGCTGTTTTTT	.	TRBJ2-2	.	TRBV7-9